Only a few counts were recorded for the clone carrying this T cell receptor (beta chain). What it binds is unknown. The data are from a study of blood T cells in healthy people across ages. Study-wide results and limits: Since the PBMCs were unsorted, naive and antigen-experienced cells could not be conclusively compared. The unknown donor CMV status may have confounded expanded clonotype changes. A greater number of naive CD4+ cells and higher diversity distinguished long-lived donors from aged donors.

Each individual donor underwent a draw of roughly 10 milliliters of peripheral blood. Next came a second PCR, run for about 6 to 11 cycles, which used a sample-barcoded 5' primer along with a J-beta primer mix. Each CDR3 protein gets one entry after TCRdb re-called the 5' RACE reads with MiXCR. The table records some 1.4 million distinct CDR3 sequences, 42% of them present only once. V lost 3 bases to trimming and J lost 6 bases; unmatched junction nucleotides: 2. Germline loops: CDR1 MNHEY, CDR2 SMNVEV (reference sequence). There are 14 residues in the CDR3. The receptor comes from a young woman in good health. The sequencing sample was made of blood. The chain recombines TRBV27 with TRBJ1-6; 7 nucleotides line up with TRBD1. CDR3 in amino acids: CASSFDRVNSPLHF. The CDR3 coding sequence is TGTGCCAGCAGTTTTGACAGGGTTAATTCACCCCTCCACTTT.